This T cell receptor beta chain was identified in a study of control samples from healthy donors and cancer patients. Libraries were prepared by immunoSEQ multiplex PCR; TCRdb keeps only in-frame clonotypes and omits some of them. The table has approximately 180,000 clones, 94% seen once. With 6 bases removed from V and 6 bases from J, the gap between germline ends came to 12 bases. Per the germline V gene, CDR1 is PRHDT and CDR2 is FYEKMQ (reference sequence). This CDR3 has 13 amino acids. What was sequenced was blood. The chain joins TRBV13 to TRBJ2-1; D assignment may be TRBD1 or TRBD2 (6 bases each). The sequence was collected from a woman younger than 30 in good health. CDR3: CASSRGVPNEQFF. The CDR3 DNA reads TGTGCCAGCAGTAGGGGGGTTCCCAATGAGCAGTTCTTC.